The present T cell receptor beta chain was sequenced within a study of T-cell memory formation after mild COVID-19. Study summary: In these data, TCR clusters were largely donor specific.

Study results and caveats: Researchers could not confirm that second-wave clones peaking on day 37 targeted SARS-CoV-2.

This clonotype was observed a handful of times. Its target is unknown. Trimming shortened V by 0 bases and J by 3 bases, and 13 bases separated the two germline ends. Germline loops: CDR1 SGHRS, CDR2 YFSETQ. This CDR3 has 15 residues. 5'RACE with constant-segment primers built TCRalpha and TCRbeta cDNA libraries with UMIs. From the 5' RACE reads, TCRdb called clonotypes with MiXCR, one entry per CDR3 protein. The data contain about 430,000 distinct CDR3 sequences, 18% of them seen just once; the ten biggest clones take up roughly 21%. The TCR was taken from a man aged 18 to 29 who had mild COVID-19 (a few samples of this study predate the infection). Cell type and time point are not known. This chain uses TRBV5-1 with TRBJ2-7, with a weak D call TRBD1 (5 bases). Sequencing input: PBMCs or a T cell subset sorted from them (not recorded which). The chain's CDR3 is CASSLARQGHYEQYF. Written as DNA, the CDR3 is TGCGCCAGCAGCTTGGCTCGGCAGGGTCACTACGAGCAGTACTTC.